The 20 T cell receptor beta chains presented below share a single source sample, sequenced in a study of T cell responses to AZD1222 COVID-19 vaccine. Profiling relied on immunoSEQ multiplex PCR, and the TCRdb table lists in-frame clones only, not all of them. The sample has over 150,000 clones, around 88% seen once. This specimen consisted of peripheral blood, obtained 28 days after the second AZD1222 dose. These receptor sequences come from an adult who received the AZD1222 COVID-19 vaccine.

The genes are TRBV6-5 and TRBJ1-3; a weak D match, TRBD1 (6 bases). V dropped 8 bases and J dropped 4 bases, with 15 bases sitting between them. Germline V CDR1 and CDR2: MNHEY, SVGAGI. This CDR3 is 14 amino acids long. For the CDR3, the DNA is TGTGCCAGCCGGGGGGGCAGATGGGGAAACACCATATATTTT. This encodes CASRGGRWGNTIYF.

The J gene is TRBJ1-4, the V gene TRBV7-8; no definite D call. The CDR3 consists of 14 residues. CDR1 and CDR2 (germline): SGHVS, FQNEAQ. V gave up 1 base and J gave up 8 bases, with 11 bases separating them. The CDR3 is CASSLEGRWEKLFF. As DNA, the CDR3 is TGTGCCAGCAGCTTAGAAGGGAGGTGGGAAAAACTGTTTTTT.

This clone was observed a handful of times. This rearrangement joins TRBV7-9 to TRBJ1-6; D is unclear. Trimming shortened V by 2 bases and J by 9 bases, and 11 bases separated the two germline ends. The CDR3 sequence is 14 residues long. In germline, CDR1 is SEHNR, CDR2 FQNEAQ (reference sequence). As DNA, the CDR3 is TGTGCCAGCAGCTTATCTGTCGATGGTTCACCCCTCCACTTT. Translation gives CASSLSVDGSPLHF.

This clone was found once. The CDR3 bases are TGTGCCAGCACCCCCACGGCGAACACTGAAGCTTTCTTT. Translated, it gives CASTPTANTEAFF. The V gene is TRBV2, the J gene TRBJ1-1; D gene uncertain. The CDR3 has 13 residues. Germline CDR1 reads SNHLY; CDR2 reads FYNNEI. The V end lost 7 bases, the J end lost 1 base, and 10 bases lay between the germline ends.

This clone was seen a single time. V is TRBV16 and J is TRBJ1-2; D is perhaps TRBD1 (6 bases). The CDR3 sequence is 14 residues long. The ends were cut back, 4 bases at V and 5 bases at J, with 14 bases in the middle. Germline CDR1 KGHSY, CDR2 FQNENV. As DNA, the CDR3 is TGTGCCAGCAGCCCCGTAGACAGGACGTATGGCTACACCTTC. This translates into CASSPVDRTYGYTF.

This clone occurred a few times. The chain couples TRBV4-2 to TRBJ2-7, with 9 positions matching TRBD2. In germline, CDR1 is LGHNA, CDR2 YNFKEQ. V dropped 0 bases and J dropped 2; count of bases not matched to a gene: 2. The CDR3 spans 15 residues. CDR3: CASSQDSGGPYEQYF. The CDR3 DNA reads as TGTGCCAGCAGCCAAGATAGCGGGGGCCCCTACGAGCAGTACTTC.

The chain has TRBV19 and TRBJ1-5; the match to TRBD1 covers 7 bases. Germline V gives CDR1 LNHDA, CDR2 SQIVND (reference sequence). CDR3 length equals 12 residues. The CDR3, as DNA: TGTGCTACACAGGGGAGCAATCAGCCCCAGCATTTT. It is translated as CATQGSNQPQHF.

In its sample, this clone was seen a few times. The gene calls are TRBV15 and TRBJ2-3; D might be TRBD2 (5 bases). The germline gives CDR1 LNHNV, CDR2 YYDKDF (reference sequence). V shed 0 bases and J shed 1 base, with 11 bases lying between them. This CDR3 spans 16 amino acids. Written as DNA, the CDR3 is TGTGCCACCAGCAGAGAAAGGAGCGGAGGCACAGATACGCAGTATTTT. This encodes CATSRERSGGTDTQYF.

V is TRBV12-5 and J is TRBJ1-5, with D unresolved. V was clipped by 0 bases and J by 12 bases, with 18 bases between them. The germline gives CDR1 LGHNT, CDR2 FRNRAP. The CDR3 runs to 15 residues. The CDR3 loop reads CASGLVLGPEVVQHF. CDR3 nucleotide sequence: TGTGCTAGTGGTTTGGTACTTGGCCCCGAGGTGGTCCAGCATTTT.

The chain combines TRBV10-3 with TRBJ1-1; TRBD1 matches at 8 bases. Looked up from germline, CDR1 is ENHRY and CDR2 is SYGVKD. The CDR3 covers 15 residues. V lost 4 bases to trimming and J lost 4 bases; unmatched junction nucleotides: 8. CDR3 bases: TGTGCCATCAGTGCCCAGGGGGCGCCGATCACTGAAGCTTTCTTT. This sequence encodes CAISAQGAPITEAFF.

V and J are TRBV10-3 and TRBJ2-1; 11 positions match TRBD2. The CDR3 runs 16 residues. In germline, CDR1 is ENHRY, CDR2 SYGVKD. V dropped 4 bases and J dropped 6; count of bases not matched to a gene: 8. The CDR3 DNA reads TGTGCCATCAGTGGGTTACTAGCGGGGGCTTTCAATGAGCAGTTCTTC. Amino acids: CAISGLLAGAFNEQFF.

This clone appeared once. V and J are TRBV6-2 or TRBV6-3 and TRBJ2-2; the match to TRBD2 covers 10 bases. CDR3 length: 15 amino acids. V lost 6 bases to trimming and J lost 2 bases; unmatched junction nucleotides: 3. Germline CDR1 MNHEY, CDR2 SVGEGT. This chain's CDR3 is CASSRLAGNTGELFF. CDR3 nucleotides: TGTGCCAGCAGCCGACTAGCGGGTAACACCGGGGAGCTGTTTTTT.

The chain joins TRBV19 to TRBJ1-5; D not certain. Trimming shortened V by 1 base and J by 3 bases, and 10 bases separated the two germline ends. Germline V lookup: CDR1 LNHDA, CDR2 SQIVND (reference sequence). The length of the CDR3 is 15 residues. The CDR3 coding sequence is TGTGCCAGTAGTATAGGAGGACGGATCAATCAGCCCCAGCATTTT. This codes for CASSIGGRINQPQHF.

This chain connects TRBV5-6 to TRBJ2-7; D not certain. The length of the CDR3 is 13 residues. The ends were cut back, 0 bases at V and 3 bases at J, with 7 bases in the middle. Per the germline V gene, CDR1 is SGHDT and CDR2 is YYEEEE. CDR3 residues: CASSLGQYYEQYF. The DNA for the CDR3 is TGTGCCAGCAGCTTGGGGCAGTACTACGAGCAGTACTTC.

The count of this clone is one. V is TRBV18 and J is TRBJ1-6, with D uncertain. Germline-derived CDR1 and CDR2 are KGHSH and LQKENI. V lost 2 bases and J 8 bases, leaving 7 bases between the germline ends. CDR3 length: 13 amino acids. CDR3 protein: CASSPNYDSPLHF. CDR3 nucleotide sequence: TGTGCCAGCTCACCAAACTACGATTCACCCCTCCACTTT.

This clone has only a few counts. The rearrangement links TRBV9 to TRBJ2-3; D remains ambiguous. The germline V gene has CDR1 SGDLS and CDR2 YYNGEE. The CDR3 totals 17 residues. Trimming left V 1 base short and J 2 bases short, with 17 bases between. CDR3 bases: TGTGCCAGCAGCGTATATTCGTACCGATGGGACACAGATACGCAGTATTTT. Its protein product is CASSVYSYRWDTDTQYF.

Notes on this clone: Within the sample, other DNA sequences also encode this same CDR3. The chain combines TRBV30 with TRBJ2-7, with 7 nucleotides matching TRBD1. This CDR3 comprises 11 residues. V was clipped by 4 bases and J by 4 bases; unmatched bases: 1. CDR1 GTSNPN and CDR2 SVGIG come from the germline V gene (reference sequence). In DNA form, the CDR3 reads TGTGCCTGGAACAGGGGATACGAGCAGTACTTC. Amino acids: CAWNRGYEQYF.

V is TRBV5-1 and J is TRBJ2-7; D gene ambiguous. Germline assignment: CDR1 SGHRS and CDR2 YFSETQ. This CDR3 is built from 13 residues. Deletions cut 1 base from V and 1 base from J, with 6 bases between. CDR3 amino acids: CASSLSSSYEQYF. CDR3 coding DNA: TGCGCCAGCAGCTTGAGTAGTTCCTACGAGCAGTACTTC. The whole variable domain, remainder taken from reference TRBV5-1 and TRBJ2-7, is KAGVTQTPRYLIKTRGQQVTLSCSPISGHRSVSWYQQTPGQGLQFLFEYFSETQRNKGNFPGRFSGRQFSNSRSEMNVSTLELGDSALYLCASSLSSSYEQYFGPGTRLTVT.

In this sample, this clone turned up a few times. The chain recombines TRBV5-4 with TRBJ1-5; tentative D call: TRBD1 (5 bases). The V end was cut by 0 bases, the J end by 6 bases, with 10 bases between. The CDR3 sequence is 14 residues long. Per the germline V gene, CDR1 is SGHNT and CDR2 is YYREEE (reference sequence). The CDR3 bases are TGTGCCAGCAGCTTGGGTGGGGCGGGTCAGCCCCAGCATTTT. It yields the protein CASSLGGAGQPQHF.

The gene calls are TRBV7-9 and TRBJ2-7; TRBD1 aligns across 10 bases. This CDR3 is 16 amino acids long. Unmatched junction bases numbered 12, after V lost 5 bases and J lost 5 bases. Per the germline V gene, CDR1 is SEHNR and CDR2 is FQNEAQ (reference sequence). The CDR3 region is CASSPRSGTGDNEQYF. Here the CDR3 DNA reads TGTGCCAGCAGCCCCCGCTCGGGGACAGGGGACAACGAGCAGTACTTC.